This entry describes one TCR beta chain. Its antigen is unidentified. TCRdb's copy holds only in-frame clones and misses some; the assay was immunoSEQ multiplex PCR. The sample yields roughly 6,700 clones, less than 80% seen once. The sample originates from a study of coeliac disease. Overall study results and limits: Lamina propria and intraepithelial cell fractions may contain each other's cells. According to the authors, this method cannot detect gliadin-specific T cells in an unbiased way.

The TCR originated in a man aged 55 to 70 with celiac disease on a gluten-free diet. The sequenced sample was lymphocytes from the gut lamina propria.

The CDR3 bases are TGCAGCGTGAGGGTGTCCCGCTCCTACAATGAGCAGTTCTTC. Translated, it gives CSVRVSRSYNEQFF. The chain is built from TRBV29-1 and TRBJ2-1, with D possibly matching TRBD2 (5 bases). There are 14 residues in the CDR3. Germline lookup yields CDR1 SQVTM and CDR2 ANQGSEA. V was cut by 6 bases and J by 0 bases, with 12 bases left in between.